The 29 T cell receptor beta chains given below trace back to one sample, sequenced in a study of T cell responses to AZD1222 COVID-19 vaccine. Method: immunoSEQ multiplex PCR; TCRdb's copy keeps in-frame clones and lacks some. This sample has approximately 65,000 clones; over 70% occur once, and the top ten carry about an eighth. The sequenced sample was peripheral blood, obtained on day 0 of AZD1222 vaccination. The receptors originated from an adult in good health.

The chain has TRBV6-1 and TRBJ1-4, with D tentatively TRBD1 (5 bases). Trimming removed 2 bases from V and 7 bases from J, with 11 bases in between. Germline CDR1 and CDR2: MNHNS and SASEGT. This CDR3 is built from 14 residues. CDR3 amino acids: CASSEKGRGEKLFF. In nucleotides, the CDR3 is TGTGCCAGCAGTGAAAAGGGGCGCGGTGAAAAACTGTTTTTT.

The chain couples TRBV3-1 (or the pseudogene TRBV3-2) to TRBJ1-1, with 9 positions matching TRBD1. The germline V gene has CDR1 LGHDT and CDR2 YNNKEL (reference sequence). V lost 6 bases, J lost 5 bases, and 7 bases stayed unmatched. CDR3 length: 14 residues. In nucleotides, the CDR3 is TGTGCCAGCAGTTGGGGACAGGGCAATACTGAAGCTTTCTTT. It translates to CASSWGQGNTEAFF.

This chain links TRBV28 with TRBJ1-6, with 7 bases lining up with TRBD1. The V and J ends lost 7 bases and 10 bases, in that order; junction bases with no gene match: 10. This CDR3 has 14 residues. Germline V gene data show CDR1 as MDHEN and CDR2 as SYDVKM. CDR3 loop: CASIQRQGESPLHF. The CDR3, as DNA: TGTGCCAGCATCCAGAGACAGGGAGAATCACCCCTCCACTTT.

The chain recombines TRBV24-1 with TRBJ2-1; possible D gene TRBD1, 6 bases. Trimming shortened V by 3 bases and J by 6 bases, and 11 bases separated the two germline ends. The CDR3 length is 14 residues. Germline lookup yields CDR1 KGHDR and CDR2 SFDVKD. The CDR3 DNA is TGTGCCACCAGTGATCCGACAGGAGCCAATGAGCAGTTCTTC. Encoded protein: CATSDPTGANEQFF.

This rearrangement joins TRBV7-3 to TRBJ2-1, with TRBD2 identical over 12 bases. The germline V gene has CDR1 SGHTA and CDR2 FQGTGA. The CDR3 contains 15 residues. The J segment lost 7 bases and the V segment lost 4 bases, leaving 5 bases of the junction unmatched. The CDR3: CASSSLAGGRNEQFF. CDR3 in DNA: TGTGCCAGCAGCTCGCTAGCGGGGGGGCGGAATGAGCAGTTCTTC.

This clone has just one count. This chain joins TRBV5-1 and TRBJ2-1, with D perhaps being TRBD1 or TRBD2 (5 bases each). Germline CDR1 reads SGHRS; CDR2 reads YFSETQ. This CDR3 has 13 amino acids. The germline V and J ends were trimmed by 7 bases and 4 bases, with 12 bases remaining between them. In nucleotides, the CDR3 is TGCGCCAGCGTGGGGACCAATTACAATGAGCAGTTCTTC. Encoded protein: CASVGTNYNEQFF.

The rearrangement uses TRBV6-2 or TRBV6-3 and TRBJ2-1, with D maybe TRBD1 (6 bases). In germline, CDR1 is MNHEY, CDR2 SVGEGT. This CDR3 is built from 20 residues. V was clipped by 0 bases and J by 2 bases, with 23 bases between them. DNA for the CDR3: TGTGCCAGCAGTTACTCTATAACAGGGTCTCCCTTCGCCCCCTACAATGAGCAGTTCTTC. Translating it yields CASSYSITGSPFAPYNEQFF.

The genes are TRBV18 and TRBJ2-2; 9 positions match TRBD1. This CDR3 is built from 15 residues. Germline V CDR1 and CDR2: KGHSH, LQKENI. The ends lost 3 bases at V and 5 bases at J; junction bases unmatched: 4. The CDR3 spells CASSPDRGKTGELFF. CDR3 DNA sequence: TGTGCCAGCTCACCCGACAGGGGGAAAACCGGGGAGCTGTTTTTT.

The chain is built from TRBV5-1 and TRBJ1-4; D call uncertain. Germline-derived CDR1 and CDR2 are SGHRS and YFSETQ. The CDR3 runs 16 residues. Trimming took 4 bases from V and 6 from J, leaving 19 bases between them. The CDR3 here is CASSPRIRGADEKLFF. The CDR3 DNA is TGCGCCAGCAGCCCCCGAATTCGGGGAGCCGATGAAAAACTGTTTTTT.

The CDR3 DNA follows: TGTGCCAGCAGCGAACAGGGAAATGAGCAGTACTTC. Encoded protein: CASSEQGNEQYF. This chain connects TRBV11-2 to TRBJ2-7; D may be TRBD1 (6 bases). Trimming removed 5 bases from V and 7 bases from J, with 12 bases in between. Per germline, CDR1 SGHAT and CDR2 FQNNGV. The CDR3 runs 12 residues.

The V and J genes are TRBV4-1 and TRBJ2-2; D is perhaps TRBD2 (6 bases). The CDR3 consists of 14 residues. The germline gives CDR1 MGHRA, CDR2 YSYEKL. The germline V and J ends were trimmed by 3 bases and 4 bases, with 9 bases remaining between them. The DNA of the CDR3 is TGCGCCAGCAGCCATTCCGGGGGCACCGGGGAGCTGTTTTTT. It specifies CASSHSGGTGELFF.

V and J are TRBV25-1 and TRBJ2-1, with D maybe TRBD2 (6 bases). This CDR3 contains 13 residues. Germline CDR1 MGHDK, CDR2 SYGVNS. Trimming shortened V by 7 bases and J by 8 bases, and 15 bases separated the two germline ends. In nucleotides, the CDR3 is TGTGCCAGCACTGGGCTCTCGGGAGATGAGCAGTTCTTC. This encodes CASTGLSGDEQFF.

This clone was picked up a small number of times. The rearrangement uses TRBV23-1 and TRBJ1-4; 9 nucleotides agree with TRBD1. TRBV23-1 is classed as an ORF, of uncertain function. The CDR3 length is 15 residues. With V trimmed by 2 bases and J by 7 bases, 5 bases remained unmatched. The DNA for the CDR3 is TGCGCCAGCAGTCAAGCGGACAGGGGCGGTGAAAAACTGTTTTTT. Translated, it gives CASSQADRGGEKLFF.

CDR3 DNA sequence: TGTGCCAGCAGCGGATGGGCAGGGCCCCAGCCCCAGCATTTT. It yields the protein CASSGWAGPQPQHF. The rearrangement joins TRBV7-2 to TRBJ1-5, with D possibly TRBD1 on 5 matching bases. Germline CDR1 SGHTA, CDR2 FQGNSA. CDR3 length: 14 amino acids. Trimming removed 5 bases from V and 7 bases from J, with 15 bases in between.

This clone showed up just once. The CDR3 DNA reads as TGTGCCAGTAGTACACAGGGTGGAGGCACTGAAGCTTTCTTT. Its translation: CASSTQGGGTEAFF. This rearrangement joins TRBV19 to TRBJ1-1, with TRBD1 as a possible D gene (6 bases). The CDR3 length is 14 residues. The germline CDR1 and CDR2 sequences are LNHDA and SQIVND (reference sequence). Trimming cost V 4 bases and J 4 bases, with 13 bases left between them.

J is TRBJ1-1 and V is TRBV18; maybe TRBD1 (6 bases). CDR1 is KGHSH and CDR2 is LQKENI in the germline V gene. This CDR3 has 17 residues. Trimming pared 0 bases from V and 0 bases from J, leaving 14 bases between. In DNA, the CDR3 is TGTGCCAGCTCACCACCGGTCATTACAGGGATGAACACTGAAGCTTTCTTT. This gives the protein CASSPPVITGMNTEAFF.

The V gene is TRBV3-1 (or the pseudogene TRBV3-2), the J gene TRBJ2-4; D gene unclear. Germline CDR1 LGHDT, CDR2 YNNKEL (reference sequence). The germline V and J ends were trimmed by 6 bases and 6 bases, with 3 bases remaining between them. The CDR3 contains 10 residues. The chain's CDR3 is CASSLNIQYF. CDR3 nucleotides: TGTGCCAGCAGTTTAAACATTCAGTACTTC.

A few counts support this clone. V is TRBV29-1 and J is TRBJ1-2, with unresolved D. The CDR3 consists of 11 residues. Trimming shortened V by 5 bases and J by 7 bases, and 11 bases separated the two germline ends. CDR1 is SQVTM, CDR2 ANQGSEA, per germline. The CDR3 loop is CSVILAGGYTF. The CDR3 nucleotides are TGCAGCGTTATTCTGGCCGGTGGCTACACCTTC.

The chain employs TRBV4-1 and TRBJ2-7; TRBD2 agrees at 11 bases. The CDR3 extends over 18 amino acids. V trimming: 1 base; J trimming: 3 bases; junction bases outside the gene matches: 11. Germline V gene sequence: CDR1 MGHRA, CDR2 YSYEKL. DNA of the CDR3: TGCGCCAGCAGCCAAGTCCTTACTCTAGCGGGGGGTATCTACGAGCAGTACTTC. It encodes CASSQVLTLAGGIYEQYF.

The sample holds a few counts of this clone. This chain connects TRBV7-9 to TRBJ1-1; D not certain. Germline assignment: CDR1 SEHNR and CDR2 FQNEAQ (reference sequence). This CDR3 spans 14 amino acids. The ends were cut back, 7 bases at V and 4 bases at J, with 16 bases in the middle. CDR3 in DNA: TGTGCCAGCATCCAGCGGGGAGGGATCACTGAAGCTTTCTTT. Translation gives CASIQRGGITEAFF.

The chain carries TRBV18 and TRBJ1-2, with D possibly being TRBD1 (5 bases). Trimming took off 2 bases at V and 1 base at J, with 8 bases between the two ends. The CDR3 is 14 amino acids. Germline values: CDR1 KGHSH, CDR2 LQKENI. CDR3 sequence reads: CASSPDSYNYGYTF. CDR3 bases: TGTGCCAGCTCACCAGACAGCTATAACTATGGCTACACCTTC.

The chain recombines TRBV7-9 with TRBJ1-1, with D unclear. Per the germline V gene, CDR1 is SEHNR and CDR2 is FQNEAQ (reference sequence). The CDR3 sequence is 12 residues long. V dropped 4 bases and J dropped 5 bases, with 8 bases sitting between them. The CDR3: CASSYQTTEAFF. The DNA of the CDR3 is TGTGCCAGCAGCTACCAGACAACTGAAGCTTTCTTT.

V and J are TRBV7-2 and TRBJ1-6; D is perhaps TRBD1 (6 bases). The CDR3 totals 15 residues. V was clipped by 3 bases and J by 7 bases, with 13 bases between them. The V gene's germline CDR1 is SGHTA and CDR2 FQGNSA. CDR3 DNA: TGTGCCAGCAGCTTGTTACAGGGTACCAATTCACCCCTCCACTTT. It translates to CASSLLQGTNSPLHF.

The V and J genes are TRBV5-1 and TRBJ2-6; no firm D call. Per germline, CDR1 SGHRS and CDR2 YFSETQ. The CDR3 has 15 residues. V shed 2 bases and J shed 2 bases, with 8 bases lying between them. The CDR3 is CASSFGDTGANVLTF. In DNA form, the CDR3 reads TGCGCCAGCAGCTTTGGGGATACTGGGGCCAACGTCCTGACTTTC.

This clone appeared a few times. The chain joins TRBV29-1 to TRBJ1-4; D is undetermined. Trimming pared 6 bases from V and 0 bases from J, leaving 8 bases between. The CDR3 is 13 amino acids. The germline V gene encodes CDR1 SQVTM and CDR2 ANQGSEA. The CDR3 here is CSVGEATNEKLFF. The DNA for the CDR3 is TGCAGCGTCGGTGAAGCAACTAATGAAAAACTGTTTTTT.

The genes are TRBV7-8 and TRBJ2-7; unclear D gene. This CDR3 has 16 amino acids. In germline, CDR1 is SGHVS, CDR2 FQNEAQ. V lost 5 bases to trimming and J lost 6 bases, with 23 bases between them. CDR3 in amino acids: CASSPTLKTHHREQYF. The CDR3 nucleotides read TGTGCCAGCAGCCCTACACTTAAGACTCATCACCGCGAGCAGTACTTC.

V and J are TRBV23-1 and TRBJ2-7; D unresolved. TRBV23-1 is designated an ORF whose function remains uncertain. There are 17 residues in the CDR3. Trimming left V 3 bases short and J 2 bases short, with 20 bases between. CDR3 residues: CASSQPPYRAGTYEQYF. In DNA, the CDR3 is TGCGCCAGCAGTCAGCCCCCTTATCGGGCAGGCACCTACGAGCAGTACTTC.

The chain recombines TRBV12-3 or TRBV12-4 with TRBJ2-5, with D perhaps matching TRBD1 or TRBD2 (6 bases each). Trimming removed 6 bases at V and 9 bases at J, with 11 bases between. This CDR3 is 11 amino acids long. DNA of the CDR3: TGTGCCAGCAGGCAGGAGGGGGCCCAGTACTTC. Its translation is CASRQEGAQYF.

The rearrangement links TRBV14 to TRBJ2-5; the D is unclear. In germline, CDR1 is SGHDN, CDR2 FVKESK. The length of the CDR3 is 14 residues. Trimming stripped 1 base from V and 1 base from J, with 7 bases between. Here the CDR3 reads CASSQAYSQETQYF. The CDR3 DNA sequence: TGTGCCAGCAGCCAAGCATATAGCCAAGAGACCCAGTACTTC.